One and the same sample provided the 8 T cell receptor beta chains below, sequenced in a study of blood T cell repertoires in COVID-19. The assay was immunoSEQ multiplex PCR, and TCRdb's table has in-frame clones only and misses some. The table has a few hundred thousand clones, 70% to 90% seen once. The sequenced sample consisted of PBMCs or T cells enriched from blood (not recorded which). The receptor set was obtained from a woman in her late teens or twenties who had recovered from COVID-19.

This chain uses TRBV3-1 (or the pseudogene TRBV3-2) with TRBJ1-1; a possible D gene is TRBD1 (5 bases). The CDR3 extends over 15 amino acids. Per germline, CDR1 LGHDT and CDR2 YNNKEL (reference sequence). V was shortened by 1 base and J by 0 bases, with 9 bases between the two germline ends. The CDR3 DNA follows: TGTGCCAGCAGCCAAGCCGGACAATTGAACACTGAAGCTTTCTTT. Protein product: CASSQAGQLNTEAFF.

V gene TRBV7-9 combines with J gene TRBJ2-2; D remains unclear. Germline V gene sequence: CDR1 SEHNR, CDR2 FQNEAQ (reference sequence). This CDR3 is 13 amino acids long. V lost 5 bases, J lost 2 bases, and 6 bases lay in between. The CDR3 DNA reads TGTGCCAGCAGCGCGTTTAACACCGGGGAGCTGTTTTTT. Residues: CASSAFNTGELFF.

The chain recombines TRBV6-5 with TRBJ2-6; 7 bases agree with TRBD1. Germline values: CDR1 MNHEY, CDR2 SVGAGI. The CDR3 is 15 residues long. The V segment lost 5 bases and the J segment 0 bases; nucleotides outside the gene matches: 1. DNA of the CDR3: TGTGCCAGCAGTCCAGGGGGCTCTGGGGCCAACGTCCTGACTTTC. It specifies CASSPGGSGANVLTF.

The rearrangement uses TRBV2 and TRBJ2-1, with 9 positions matching TRBD1. Per the germline V gene, CDR1 is SNHLY and CDR2 is FYNNEI. The CDR3 loop spans 15 amino acids. V was clipped by 1 base and J by 6 bases; unmatched bases: 4. The CDR3 loop is CASSEGPGQGNEQFF. The CDR3 nucleotides are TGTGCCAGCAGTGAAGGCCCGGGACAGGGCAATGAGCAGTTCTTC.

The J gene is TRBJ1-5, the V gene TRBV4-2, with no clear D. The CDR3 extends over 13 amino acids. The V end was cut by 0 bases, the J end by 5 bases, with 5 bases between. Germline loops: CDR1 LGHNA, CDR2 YNFKEQ. The CDR3 DNA reads as TGTGCCAGCAGCCAAGAGGGCCATCAGCCCCAGCATTTT. Translating gives CASSQEGHQPQHF.

The V gene is TRBV11-2, the J gene TRBJ1-1, with 10 bases that match TRBD1. The trim removed 5 bases at V and 6 bases at J, leaving 6 bases unmatched. The CDR3 is 14 amino acids. The germline CDR1 and CDR2 sequences are SGHAT and FQNNGV. CDR3 loop: CASSRQGAPAEAFF. The CDR3 bases are TGTGCCAGCAGCAGACAGGGGGCGCCTGCTGAAGCTTTCTTT.

The chain carries TRBV15 and TRBJ1-4; a weak D match, TRBD1 (6 bases). This CDR3 is 14 amino acids long. V was shortened by 3 bases and J by 7 bases, with 12 bases between the two germline ends. CDR1 is LNHNV, CDR2 YYDKDF, per germline (reference sequence). CDR3 protein: CATSSQGSAEKLFF. The CDR3 bases are TGTGCCACCAGCAGCCAGGGGAGCGCTGAAAAACTGTTTTTT.

The chain links TRBV19 to TRBJ2-2; D perhaps matches TRBD2 (6 bases). From germline, CDR1 is LNHDA and CDR2 SQIVND (reference sequence). V lost 9 bases to trimming and J lost 7 bases, with 15 bases between them. This CDR3 has 13 amino acids. The CDR3: CARGTGEVGELFF. The CDR3 nucleotides are TGTGCCAGGGGGACGGGGGAAGTCGGGGAGCTGTTTTTT.